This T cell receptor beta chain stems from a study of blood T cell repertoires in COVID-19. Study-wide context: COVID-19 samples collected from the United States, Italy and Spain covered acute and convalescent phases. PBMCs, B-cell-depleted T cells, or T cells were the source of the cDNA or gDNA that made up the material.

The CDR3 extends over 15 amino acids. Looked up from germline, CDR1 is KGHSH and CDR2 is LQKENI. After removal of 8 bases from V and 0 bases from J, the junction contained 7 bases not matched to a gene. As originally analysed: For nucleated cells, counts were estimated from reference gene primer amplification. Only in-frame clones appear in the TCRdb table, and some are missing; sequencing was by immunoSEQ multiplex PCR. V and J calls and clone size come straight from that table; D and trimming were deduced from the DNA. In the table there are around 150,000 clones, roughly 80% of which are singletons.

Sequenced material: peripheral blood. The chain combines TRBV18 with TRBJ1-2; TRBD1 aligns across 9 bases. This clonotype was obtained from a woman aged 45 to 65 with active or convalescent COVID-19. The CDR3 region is CASQDRGPSNYGYTF. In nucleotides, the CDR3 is TGTGCCAGCCAGGACAGGGGCCCTTCTAACTATGGCTACACCTTC.